This TCR beta chain was documented in a study of blood T cell repertoires in COVID-19. Looking at the study overall: Sources were T cells, B-cell-depleted T cells, or PBMCs; the material itself was cDNA or gDNA.

The CDR3 consists of 12 residues. The germline V gene has CDR1 SGHTA and CDR2 FQGNSA. The V and J ends lost 7 bases and 11 bases respectively, with 15 bases between them. In the original analysis: Amplified reference gene primers provided the basis for estimating nucleated cell counts. Here immunoSEQ multiplex PCR was the method, and the copy in TCRdb shows in-frame clones only, minus some. For V, J and clone size, that table is used; D and trimming come from the DNA. The table includes fewer than 60,000 clones, approximately 88% detected once. The receptor comes from a human donor with active COVID-19. The donor label of this sample is uncertain. V usage is TRBV7-2 and J usage is TRBJ2-4; D might be TRBD2 (6 bases). Sequenced: peripheral blood. The DNA for the CDR3 is TGTGCCAGCAAGTCGGGGCCGGGGGTTCAGTACTTC. Residues: CASKSGPGVQYF.